The sample holds one count of the clone carrying this T cell receptor (beta chain). Antigen unknown. The entry originates in a study of Graves' ophthalmopathy and Graves' hyperthyroidism. Study-wide findings and caveats: For separating ophthalmopathy from stable hyperthyroidism, a 13-signature model gave approximately 90% sensitivity and 81.08% specificity. It was with roughly 71% sensitivity and about 73% specificity that the model predicted ophthalmopathy progression. Also, most clonotypes expanded in the thyroid above 0.001 frequency appeared in blood.

TCR beta CDR3 amplification used RNA transcripts. First-round RT-PCR with HTBI primers preceded a second-round multiplex PCR. TCRdb ran MiXCR on the multiplex PCR reads and lists one entry per CDR3 protein. The sample shows 400,000 or so distinct CDR3 sequences, 17% of them seen only once. The CDR3 sequence is 14 residues long. V gave up 6 bases and J gave up 4 bases; unmatched junction bases: 4. Germline loops: CDR1 MNHNS, CDR2 SASEGT. Ineligible for inclusion were patients with other autoimmune diseases, uncontrolled infections, pregnancy or lactation. This rearrangement joins TRBV6-1 to TRBJ1-2; 11 bases match TRBD1. The sample consisted of peripheral blood. The receptor's source is an adult woman with stable Graves' hyperthyroidism. CDR3 bases: TGTGCCAGCAGCAGGACAGGGGGCCTCTATGGCTACACCTTC. It specifies CASSRTGGLYGYTF.